Included here is one T cell receptor beta chain sequence, with context. The sample originates from a study of Ad26.COV2.S vaccination and SARS-CoV-2 variants. About the research overall: Ad26.COV2.S arm of COV1001 included the donor.

Losses at the gene ends were 0 bases for V and 4 bases for J; bases not matched to a gene: 3. The CDR3 covers 15 residues. The germline gives CDR1 SGHRS, CDR2 YFSETQ. Noted treatment: some 20 received Ad26.COV2.S at low or high dose, single or two shots; about 5 received placebo; per-sample allocation not given. Collection of the samples took place on day 63 after the first injection of vaccine or placebo. Generated by immunoSEQ multiplex PCR, the TCRdb table keeps only in-frame clones and is missing some. The data show roughly 380,000 clones, 88% seen once. This clonotype was obtained from a person aged 18-65 years who received the Ad26.COV2.S COVID-19 vaccine or a placebo. The rearrangement uses TRBV5-1 and TRBJ2-5, with 10 bases matching TRBD2. The specimen was peripheral blood, collected in a trial of Ad26.COV2.S vaccine versus placebo. CDR3 DNA sequence: TGCGCCAGCAGCTTGGATGGGACTAGCGCAGAGACCCAGTACTTC. Translating it yields CASSLDGTSAETQYF.